Following are 17 T cell receptor beta chains from one sample sequenced in a study of shared clonotypes between healthy human individuals. CD45RO-negative cells were positively selected for CCR7, leaving out terminally differentiated effector memory CD45RA+ cells. Method: immunoSEQ multiplex PCR; TCRdb's copy keeps in-frame clones and lacks some. This table has almost 700,000 clones, about 91% appearing once. The specimen sequenced was naive CD8+ T cells sorted from blood. These receptors were taken from a young man in good health.

The V call is TRBV27, the J call TRBJ2-1; D gene ambiguous. The CDR3 is made up of 11 amino acids. Trimming removed 10 bases at V and 6 bases at J, with 10 bases between. CDR1 is MNHEY and CDR2 is SMNVEV in the germline V gene (reference sequence). CDR3 nucleotide sequence: TGTGCCACCGTTACTCGCAATGAGCAGTTCTTC. It encodes CATVTRNEQFF.

The chain carries TRBV5-6 and TRBJ1-1; no reliable D call. From germline, CDR1 is SGHDT and CDR2 YYEEEE. Trimming stripped 2 bases from V and 7 bases from J, with 9 bases between. The CDR3 has 12 residues. The CDR3 region has the DNA TGTGCCAGCAGCTTTGGAACAATTGAAGCTTTCTTT. This translates into CASSFGTIEAFF.

This chain uses TRBV7-8 with TRBJ2-7; D is unclear. CDR1 and CDR2 from the germline V gene are SGHVS and FQNEAQ. The CDR3 covers 14 residues. The V gene lost 0 bases and the J gene lost 2 bases, with 8 bases spanning the gap. CDR3 nucleotides: TGTGCCAGCAGCTTAGCAACCGGGCCCTACGAGCAGTACTTC. Translating gives CASSLATGPYEQYF.

V gene TRBV18 combines with J gene TRBJ1-1; 8 bases match TRBD1. The trim removed 3 bases at V and 4 bases at J, leaving 13 bases unmatched. CDR3 length: 17 residues. Germline CDR1 KGHSH, CDR2 LQKENI. CDR3: CASSPADRAGRGTEAFF. CDR3 coding DNA: TGTGCCAGCTCACCCGCGGACAGGGCGGGCCGGGGCACTGAAGCTTTCTTT.

This clone was counted once. The rearrangement joins TRBV28 to TRBJ2-7, with D possibly being TRBD2 (5 bases). V was trimmed by 5 bases and J by 0 bases, leaving 14 bases between them. Germline lookup yields CDR1 MDHEN and CDR2 SYDVKM. The CDR3 loop spans 15 amino acids. The CDR3 bases are TGTGCCAGCAGTCCGACTACCCGGCCCTCCTACGAGCAGTACTTC. It specifies CASSPTTRPSYEQYF.

The chain combines TRBV27 with TRBJ2-7, with D uncertain. Trimming left V 3 bases short and J 2 bases short, with 11 bases between. Germline CDR1 and CDR2: MNHEY and SMNVEV (reference sequence). This CDR3 contains 14 residues. CDR3 in DNA: TGTGCCAGCAGTTTCGGGTATAGCACCTACGAGCAGTACTTC. Translated, it gives CASSFGYSTYEQYF.

The chain recombines TRBV7-9 with TRBJ2-1; D call uncertain. Deletions cut 5 bases from V and 7 bases from J, with 12 bases between. The germline gives CDR1 SEHNR, CDR2 FQNEAQ (reference sequence). The CDR3 runs 13 residues. The CDR3 coding sequence is TGTGCCAGCAGCCCGGTGGAGAGTAATGAGCAGTTCTTC. This encodes CASSPVESNEQFF.

This chain joins TRBV19 and TRBJ2-7; TRBD1 matches 7 bases. Trimming cost V 4 bases and J 2 bases; bases outside gene matches: 8. Germline V gene sequence: CDR1 LNHDA, CDR2 SQIVND (reference sequence). The CDR3 is 15 amino acids. CDR3 DNA: TGTGCCAGTAGTACCTCTAGGGGGACAGCCTACGAGCAGTACTTC. Translation: CASSTSRGTAYEQYF.

V usage is TRBV6-5 and J usage is TRBJ1-1, with 7 bases that match TRBD1. Germline V CDR1 and CDR2: MNHEY, SVGAGI. The CDR3 contains 14 residues. V lost 6 bases, J lost 3 bases, and 7 bases stayed unmatched. The CDR3 region is CASRRQGGYTEAFF. CDR3 nucleotide sequence: TGTGCCAGCAGGAGACAGGGCGGCTACACTGAAGCTTTCTTT.

The rearrangement joins TRBV28 to TRBJ2-1, with 7 bases matching TRBD1. The CDR3 is 14 amino acids. Trimming at V came to 6 bases and at J to 8 bases, leaving 10 bases not matched to a gene. Germline V gives CDR1 MDHEN, CDR2 SYDVKM. CDR3 loop: CASRWQGVDDEQFF. CDR3 nucleotides: TGTGCCAGCAGGTGGCAGGGGGTTGACGATGAGCAGTTCTTC. The full variable domain, its missing parts supplied by reference TRBV28 and TRBJ2-1, is DVKVTQSSRYLVKRTGEKVFLECVQDMDHENMFWYRQDPGLGLRLIYFSYDVKMKEKGDIPEGYSVSREKKERFSLILESASTNQTSMYLCASRWQGVDDEQFFGPGTRLTVL.

The V gene is TRBV6-5, the J gene TRBJ2-1; 11 bases fit TRBD2. CDR3 length: 15 residues. CDR1 MNHEY and CDR2 SVGAGI come from the germline V gene. J was trimmed by 4 bases and V by 5 bases; bases with no gene match: 4. CDR3: CASSASGRNYNEQFF. In DNA form, the CDR3 reads TGTGCCAGCAGTGCTAGCGGGAGGAATTACAATGAGCAGTTCTTC.

The J gene is TRBJ2-7, the V gene TRBV27; D remains ambiguous. V was shortened by 5 bases and J by 6 bases, with 11 bases between the two germline ends. This CDR3 spans 12 amino acids. Germline lookup yields CDR1 MNHEY and CDR2 SMNVEV (reference sequence). In nucleotides, the CDR3 is TGTGCCAGCAGTGCCCCGTTGGGCGAGCAGTACTTC. It yields the protein CASSAPLGEQYF.

The chain uses TRBV28 and TRBJ2-7; D is perhaps TRBD1 (6 bases). The germline CDR1 and CDR2 sequences are MDHEN and SYDVKM. The CDR3 runs 14 residues. V was trimmed by 3 bases and J by 6 bases, leaving 15 bases between them. For the CDR3, the DNA is TGTGCCAGCAGTTTGTCATCAGGGGAAGGCGAGCAGTACTTC. Translated, it gives CASSLSSGEGEQYF.

Of note for this clone: Within the sample, other DNA sequences also encode this same CDR3. The V gene is TRBV11-2, the J gene TRBJ2-3; perhaps TRBD1 as D (6 bases). Trimming shortened V by 6 bases and J by 5 bases, and 9 bases separated the two germline ends. Germline CDR1 SGHAT, CDR2 FQNNGV. The CDR3 loop spans 12 amino acids. The CDR3 sequence: CASSVGGDTQYF. The CDR3 coding sequence is TGTGCCAGCAGTGTAGGGGGAGATACGCAGTATTTT.

The chain is built from TRBV10-3 and TRBJ2-2, with 9 bases fitting TRBD1. CDR3 length: 16 amino acids. J was trimmed by 6 bases and V by 0 bases; bases with no gene match: 5. Germline V gene sequence: CDR1 ENHRY, CDR2 SYGVKD. The CDR3 reads CAISESGTGYPGELFF. The CDR3 region has the DNA TGTGCCATCAGTGAGTCCGGGACAGGGTACCCCGGGGAGCTGTTTTTT.

This chain links TRBV29-1 with TRBJ2-1, with D perhaps matching TRBD2 (5 bases). This CDR3 is built from 15 residues. V dropped 2 bases and J dropped 5 bases, with 16 bases sitting between them. Germline V gene lookup returns CDR1 SQVTM and CDR2 ANQGSEA. As DNA, the CDR3 is TGCAGCGTTGAACCAGCGGAGTATACCGACAATGAGCAGTTCTTC. This gives the protein CSVEPAEYTDNEQFF.

The chain joins TRBV27 to TRBJ2-1; 9 bases fit TRBD2. The CDR3 loop spans 17 amino acids. Germline-derived CDR1 and CDR2 are MNHEY and SMNVEV (reference sequence). Trimming removed 10 bases from V and 3 bases from J; junction bases left unmatched: 16. CDR3 sequence (DNA): TGTGCCACCGGGGGTTCCATAGCGGGAGACTTCTACAATGAGCAGTTCTTC. Translated: CATGGSIAGDFYNEQFF.